A selection of T cell receptor beta chains follows, all from one sample in a study of cytomegalovirus exposure and HLA in healthy donors. Produced via immunoSEQ multiplex PCR; TCRdb's table is partial and in-frame only. Counted here are about 150,000 clones, 80% to 85% occurring once; the ten biggest clones make up around 3.7%. The sequenced material came from PBMCs. Receptor source: a male donor in good health and CMV-seronegative. Both conserved end residues are part of each CDR3. The D gene is left open where the match is weak. Clone size is shown for a subset of rows, as once, few, many or a class of expanded clone.

>TRBV27|TRBJ1-1|-|-
CASTSAGVTTEAFF
TGTGCCAGCACATCCGCAGGGGTCACCACTGAAGCTTTCTTT
>TRBV27|TRBJ2-7|-|-
CASSEGVIDEQYF
TGTGCCAGCAGCGAAGGGGTTATCGACGAGCAGTACTTC
>TRBV5-8|TRBJ2-1|-|TRBD2
CASSFLVSGGDNEQFF
TGTGCCAGCAGCTTTCTCGTTAGCGGGGGGGACAATGAGCAGTTCTTC
>TRBV6-5|TRBJ2-2|few|-
CASRRQDNTGELFF
TGTGCCAGCAGAAGACAGGACAACACCGGGGAGCTGTTTTTT
>TRBV18|TRBJ2-5|-|-
CASSPSQETQYF
TGTGCCAGCTCACCGTCGCAAGAGACCCAGTACTTC
>TRBV29-1|TRBJ2-3|-|-
CSVERGQWGHSDTQYF
TGCAGCGTTGAGAGAGGACAGTGGGGGCATTCAGATACGCAGTATTTT
>TRBV7-9|TRBJ2-7|-|TRBD1
CSSSLASGGEQYF
TGTTCCAGCAGCTTAGCGTCAGGGGGCGAGCAGTACTTC
>TRBV5-6|TRBJ2-7|-|-
CASSGQSYEQYF
TGTGCCAGCAGCGGCCAGTCCTACGAGCAGTACTTC
>TRBV6-1|TRBJ1-2|-|-
CASGGGRTNYGYTF
TGTGCCAGCGGCGGGGGACGGACTAACTATGGCTACACCTTC
>TRBV28|TRBJ1-3|once|-
CASSLSSGNTIYF
TGTGCCAGCAGCCTCTCCTCCGGGAACACCATATATTTT
>TRBV19|TRBJ1-3|-|-
CASRARGNSGNTIYF
TGTGCCAGCCGTGCGCGGGGAAACTCTGGAAACACCATATATTTT
>TRBV11-2|TRBJ2-5|-|TRBD1
CASSPTGYVQETQYF
TGTGCCAGCAGCCCGACAGGGTACGTACAAGAGACCCAGTACTTC
>TRBV4-1|TRBJ1-5|-|TRBD1
CASSQSGTGVLQPQHF
TGCGCCAGCAGCCAATCCGGGACAGGGGTTCTTCAGCCCCAGCATTTT
>TRBV19|TRBJ2-2|-|TRBD2
CASSIDNLAATGELFF
TGTGCCAGTAGTATAGATAACCTAGCGGCTACCGGGGAGCTGTTTTTT
>TRBV7-6|TRBJ1-1|-|-
CASSLELRDTEAFF
TGTGCCAGCAGCTTAGAGCTCAGGGACACTGAAGCTTTCTTT
>TRBV2|TRBJ2-1|-|-
CASSERTSYNEQFF
TGTGCCAGCAGTGAACGGACATCTTACAATGAGCAGTTCTTC
>TRBV10-3|TRBJ1-2|-|TRBD1
CAISEHDRAGYTF
TGTGCCATCAGTGAGCACGACAGGGCTGGCTACACCTTC
>TRBV6-5|TRBJ2-2|-|-
CASRRRGGAGELFF
TGTGCCAGCAGACGAAGGGGGGGAGCCGGGGAGCTGTTTTTT
>TRBV5-4|TRBJ1-1|-|-
CASSVRDTPLNTEAFF
TGTGCCAGCAGCGTCCGGGACACACCGTTGAACACTGAAGCTTTCTTT
>TRBV6-5|TRBJ1-3|-|TRBD1
CASSFDRGRTGNTIYF
TGTGCCAGCAGTTTTGACAGGGGAAGGACTGGAAACACCATATATTTT
>TRBV5-1|TRBJ2-2|-|-
CASSGGVLGGELFF
TGCGCCAGCAGCGGAGGGGTTTTGGGCGGGGAGCTGTTTTTT
>TRBV28|TRBJ1-1|once|-
CASSLSNTEAFF
TGTGCCAGCAGTTTGAGTAACACTGAAGCTTTCTTT
>TRBV19|TRBJ1-6|-|-
CASNLGGVYNSPLHF
TGTGCCAGTAATCTAGGGGGTGTTTATAATTCACCCCTCCACTTT
>TRBV10-3|TRBJ1-1|-|TRBD1
CAISDRVMDTEAFF
TGCGCCATCAGTGACAGGGTAATGGACACTGAAGCTTTCTTT
>TRBV4-2|TRBJ1-2|-|-
CASSQDMGGNYGYTF
TGTGCCAGCAGCCAAGATATGGGGGGGAACTATGGCTACACCTTC
>TRBV29-1|TRBJ2-1|-|TRBD2
CSAPSGSLYNEQFF
TGCAGCGCCCCTAGCGGGAGCCTCTACAATGAGCAGTTCTTC
>TRBV14|TRBJ2-2|-|TRBD2
CASSNRGRWGETGELFF
TGTGCCAGCAGCAACCGCGGGAGATGGGGCGAGACCGGGGAGCTGTTTTTT
>TRBV9|TRBJ1-2|-|TRBD1
CASSAADRMYGYTF
TGTGCCAGCAGCGCTGCGGACAGGATGTATGGCTACACCTTC
>TRBV19|TRBJ1-1|-|TRBD1
CASRRTGVTEAFF
TGTGCCAGTAGAAGGACAGGGGTTACTGAAGCTTTCTTT
>TRBV11-3|TRBJ2-2|-|-
CASSPQLGQVHGELFF
TGTGCCAGCAGCCCGCAGCTTGGGCAGGTCCACGGGGAGCTGTTTTTT
>TRBV6-6|TRBJ2-5|-|TRBD1
CASSVTGLETQYF
TGTGCCAGCAGCGTGACAGGGCTCGAGACCCAGTACTTC
>TRBV7-8|TRBJ1-1|few|TRBD1
CASSLAPTGGGKAFF
TGTGCCAGCAGCTTAGCCCCGACAGGGGGAGGGAAAGCTTTCTTT